This T cell receptor beta chain was identified in a study of T cells in women clearing cervical HPV infection. Losses at the gene ends were 5 bases for V and 3 bases for J; bases not matched to a gene: 3. This CDR3 is 13 amino acids long. CDR1 and CDR2 from the germline V gene are GTSNPN and SVGIG (reference sequence). On this clone: Its antigen is unknown. The read ends 3 residues before the CDR3 terminus; that terminus is restored from the germline J gene.

Regarding the study as a whole: Unknown T-cell numbers per sample may underlie the richness differences.

Assay used: immunoSEQ multiplex PCR; TCRdb lists only in-frame clones, some missing. The specimen's table records approximately 24,000 clones. The sample taken for sequencing was blood buffy coat. The sequence was collected from a woman aged 18 to 75 with a cervical HPV16 infection that either progressed to CIN3+ or cleared (not recorded which). The chain uses TRBV30 and TRBJ1-4, with 7 bases identical to TRBD1. CDR3 DNA (partial): TGTGCCTGGGGGGGACAGCCTAATGAAAAA. It specifies CAWGGQPNEK. The entire CDR3 protein reads CAWGGQPNEKLFF.